This is a list of T cell receptor beta chains from one sample in a study of OX40 agonist ivuxolimab in advanced cancers. Using immunoSEQ multiplex PCR, the repertoire was profiled, and TCRdb retains in-frame clones only, with some absent. Of about 83,000 clones listed, around 84% are singletons. The specimen was CD4+ or CD8+ T cells sorted from blood, collected in a trial of the OX40 agonist ivuxolimab. The receptor set was obtained from an adult with an advanced solid tumor such as melanoma, head and neck, liver or kidney cancer. Each CDR3 is given without its conserved first and last residue. D genes are given only for firm matches.

V gene: TRBV2; D gene: .; J gene: TRBJ2-7; CDR3 protein: ARGGGGASSHEQY
V gene: TRBV30; D gene: TRBD2; J gene: TRBJ2-1; CDR3 protein: AWSPGLAGGKQF
V gene: TRBV5-6; D gene: TRBD2; J gene: TRBJ2-5; CDR3 protein: ASSLLAGWAGTQY
V gene: TRBV5-1; D gene: TRBD1; J gene: TRBJ1-3; CDR3 protein: ASSSSIGQEPGNTIY
V gene: TRBV9; D gene: TRBD1; J gene: TRBJ2-7; CDR3 protein: ASSVEPGTVYEQY
V gene: TRBV30; D gene: .; J gene: TRBJ2-7; CDR3 protein: AWSVGNYEQY
V gene: TRBV10-3; D gene: .; J gene: TRBJ1-1; CDR3 protein: AISFGGDGEAF
V gene: TRBV6-1; D gene: .; J gene: TRBJ2-7; CDR3 protein: ASSEARTWVVSSHEQY
V gene: TRBV28; D gene: .; J gene: TRBJ1-5; CDR3 protein: ASSPISRLFGPQH
V gene: TRBV2; D gene: .; J gene: TRBJ1-5; CDR3 protein: ASTEGPSYNQPQH
V gene: TRBV6-1; D gene: TRBD1; J gene: TRBJ2-3; CDR3 protein: ASRRDRGKTDTQY
V gene: TRBV28; D gene: TRBD1; J gene: TRBJ2-7; CDR3 protein: ASSGVTGGYEQY
V gene: TRBV5-4; D gene: .; J gene: TRBJ2-5; CDR3 protein: ASSSDSRETQY
V gene: TRBV27; D gene: .; J gene: TRBJ2-3; CDR3 protein: ASSFNTDTQY
V gene: TRBV6-1; D gene: .; J gene: TRBJ1-6; CDR3 protein: ATRTEYNSPLH
V gene: TRBV30; D gene: TRBD1; J gene: TRBJ2-5; CDR3 protein: AWNQGVSETQY
V gene: TRBV15; D gene: .; J gene: TRBJ2-4; CDR3 protein: ATSRDHDIQY
V gene: TRBV2; D gene: TRBD1; J gene: TRBJ1-4; CDR3 protein: ASRQGALNEKLF
V gene: TRBV5-4; D gene: .; J gene: TRBJ2-3; CDR3 protein: ASSQSAASSTDTQY
V gene: TRBV7-8; D gene: .; J gene: TRBJ1-6; CDR3 protein: ASSLRGGSPLH
V gene: TRBV28; D gene: .; J gene: TRBJ1-3; CDR3 protein: ASTSDSRNTIY
V gene: TRBV5-6; D gene: TRBD1; J gene: TRBJ2-7; CDR3 protein: ASSPDRGYEQY
V gene: TRBV7-9; D gene: .; J gene: TRBJ2-5; CDR3 protein: ASSSGLTASHQETQY
V gene: TRBV7-9; D gene: .; J gene: .; CDR3 protein: ASSLSGPSEQY
V gene: TRBV5-1; D gene: .; J gene: TRBJ1-1; CDR3 protein: ASSLIGVTEAF
V gene: TRBV28; D gene: TRBD2; J gene: TRBJ2-3; CDR3 protein: ASPSTSGGAISTDTQY
V gene: TRBV29-1; D gene: TRBD1; J gene: TRBJ1-4; CDR3 protein: SVGAGGGEKLF
V gene: TRBV4-2; D gene: TRBD2; J gene: TRBJ2-5; CDR3 protein: ASSQGGLVKETQY
V gene: TRBV29-1; D gene: TRBD2; J gene: TRBJ2-3; CDR3 protein: SVEVAGGRYADTQY
V gene: TRBV2; D gene: TRBD1; J gene: TRBJ1-2; CDR3 protein: ASSVDRAVNGYT
V gene: TRBV30; D gene: .; J gene: TRBJ2-5; CDR3 protein: AWRGGTPQETQY
V gene: TRBV28; D gene: TRBD1; J gene: TRBJ1-2; CDR3 protein: ASSLSNRGGYT
V gene: TRBV19; D gene: .; J gene: TRBJ2-3; CDR3 protein: ASTLDRITDTQY
V gene: TRBV2; D gene: .; J gene: TRBJ1-2; CDR3 protein: ASSTLDRWGGYT
V gene: TRBV7-3; D gene: TRBD1; J gene: TRBJ1-1; CDR3 protein: ASSRDRANTEAF
V gene: TRBV18; D gene: .; J gene: TRBJ1-3; CDR3 protein: ASSHGTEDPGNTIY
V gene: TRBV7-2; D gene: .; J gene: TRBJ2-7; CDR3 protein: ASSMSFGEQY
V gene: TRBV25-1; D gene: TRBD1; J gene: TRBJ2-7; CDR3 protein: ASSALNRGPYKDEQY
V gene: TRBV27; D gene: TRBD2; J gene: TRBJ2-7; CDR3 protein: ASSLSTSGGAYEQY
V gene: TRBV4-2; D gene: .; J gene: TRBJ1-1; CDR3 protein: ASSQDNRVEDEAF
V gene: TRBV4-2; D gene: .; J gene: TRBJ2-7; CDR3 protein: ASSREDTAYEQY
V gene: TRBV7-3; D gene: .; J gene: TRBJ2-3; CDR3 protein: ASSPSRRSPDTQY
V gene: TRBV11-3; D gene: TRBD1; J gene: TRBJ2-1; CDR3 protein: ASGTGYSNEQF
V gene: TRBV27; D gene: .; J gene: TRBJ1-2; CDR3 protein: ASSLRGGNYGYT
V gene: TRBV29-1; D gene: .; J gene: TRBJ1-1; CDR3 protein: SVEWSFRAGAF
V gene: TRBV4-3; D gene: TRBD1; J gene: TRBJ2-3; CDR3 protein: ASSRGSGGMGDTQY
V gene: TRBV7-9; D gene: .; J gene: TRBJ1-2; CDR3 protein: ASSRDRVHLGYT
V gene: TRBV18; D gene: .; J gene: TRBJ1-2; CDR3 protein: ASSPYAGTGSPYGYT
V gene: TRBV7-9; D gene: .; J gene: TRBJ2-3; CDR3 protein: ASSPQEDTQY
V gene: TRBV15; D gene: .; J gene: TRBJ2-5; CDR3 protein: ATSSPEKEETQY
V gene: TRBV5-4; D gene: TRBD1; J gene: TRBJ1-2; CDR3 protein: ASSLGQGRPPNYGYT
V gene: TRBV5-1; D gene: TRBD1; J gene: TRBJ1-2; CDR3 protein: ASSLGQGEYGYT
V gene: TRBV5-1; D gene: .; J gene: TRBJ1-2; CDR3 protein: ASSGNRDRGYT
V gene: TRBV5-1; D gene: .; J gene: TRBJ1-1; CDR3 protein: ASSLVDRRTEAF
V gene: TRBV27; D gene: .; J gene: TRBJ1-6; CDR3 protein: ASRAGGYNSPLH